The present entry profiles one T cell receptor (beta chain) with its context. Its matching antigen is unknown. Germline and junction disagree at one end, which may indicate a read error. This sample's RNA came from whole unsorted tissue. More than 3 cm separated this lung sample from the edge of the tumor. Germline-derived CDR1 and CDR2 are MNHNS and SASEGT. The CDR3 has 15 residues. This record comes from a study of tumor and adjacent non-tumor tissue in lung cancer. In the study overall: On average, productive TCRbeta reads reached roughly 4.2 million per sample.

Broader study findings: TCR diversity was significantly greater in tumor than normal lung tissue.

The library came from three nested PCR rounds adapted from ARM-PCR protocols. TCRdb ran MiXCR on the multiplex PCR reads and lists one entry per CDR3 protein. The sample consists of 47,000 or so distinct CDR3 sequences, roughly 67% of them appearing once. The source material was distant non-tumor lung tissue. This receptor was identified in a woman between 65 and 79 years old with non-small cell lung cancer. The gene calls are TRBV6-1 and TRBJ1-1, with TRBD1 as a possible D gene (5 bases). CDR3 nucleotides: TGTGCCAGCAGCGCCCAGACAGTAGGGAACACCGAAGCTTTATTT. It encodes CASSAQTVGNTEALF.